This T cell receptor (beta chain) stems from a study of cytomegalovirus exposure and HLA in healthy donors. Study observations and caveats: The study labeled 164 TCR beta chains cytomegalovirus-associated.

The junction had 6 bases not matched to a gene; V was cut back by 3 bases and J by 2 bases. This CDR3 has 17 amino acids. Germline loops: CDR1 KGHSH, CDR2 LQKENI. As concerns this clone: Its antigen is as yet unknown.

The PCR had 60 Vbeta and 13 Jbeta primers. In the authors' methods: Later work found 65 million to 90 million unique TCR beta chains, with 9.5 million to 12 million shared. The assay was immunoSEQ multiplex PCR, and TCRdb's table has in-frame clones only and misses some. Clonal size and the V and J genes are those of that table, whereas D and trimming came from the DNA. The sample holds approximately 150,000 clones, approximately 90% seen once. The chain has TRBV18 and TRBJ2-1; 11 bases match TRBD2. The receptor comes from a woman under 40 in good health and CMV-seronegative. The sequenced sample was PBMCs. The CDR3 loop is CASSPPLSGRAYNEQFF. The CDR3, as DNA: TGTGCCAGCTCACCCCCCCTTAGCGGGAGGGCCTACAATGAGCAGTTCTTC.